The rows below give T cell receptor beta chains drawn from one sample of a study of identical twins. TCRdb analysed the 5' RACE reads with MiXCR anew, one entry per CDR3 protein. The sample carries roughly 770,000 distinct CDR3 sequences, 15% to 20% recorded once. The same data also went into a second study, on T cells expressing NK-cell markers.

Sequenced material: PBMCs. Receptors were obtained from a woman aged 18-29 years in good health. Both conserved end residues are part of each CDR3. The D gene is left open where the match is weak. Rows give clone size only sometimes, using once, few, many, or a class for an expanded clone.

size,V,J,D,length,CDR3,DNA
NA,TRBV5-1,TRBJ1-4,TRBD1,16,CASSAPDRGRAEKLFF,TGCGCCAGCAGCGCCCCGGACAGGGGGCGAGCTGAAAAACTGTTTTTT
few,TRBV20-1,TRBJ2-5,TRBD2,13,CSARGLAEETQYF,TGCAGTGCTAGGGGACTAGCGGAAGAGACCCAGTACTTC
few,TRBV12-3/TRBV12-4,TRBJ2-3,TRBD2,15,CASSFRTSGSDTQYF,TGTGCCAGCAGTTTCCGGACTAGCGGCTCAGATACGCAGTATTTT
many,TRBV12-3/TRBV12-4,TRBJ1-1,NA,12,CASSLENTEAFF,TGTGCCAGCAGCTTAGAGAACACTGAAGCTTTCTTT
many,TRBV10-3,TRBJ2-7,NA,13,CAISEGLRAEQYF,TGTGCCATCAGTGAAGGCCTACGGGCCGAGCAGTACTTC
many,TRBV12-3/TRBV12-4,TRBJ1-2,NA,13,CATRKNNLYGYTF,TGTGCCACCCGAAAGAACAACCTCTATGGCTACACCTTC
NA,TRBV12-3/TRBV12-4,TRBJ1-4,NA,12,CASSPSVEKLFF,TGTGCCAGCAGTCCCTCGGTTGAAAAACTGTTTTTT
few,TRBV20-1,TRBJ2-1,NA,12,CSALKGGNEQFF,TGCAGTGCTTTGAAGGGGGGCAATGAGCAGTTCTTC
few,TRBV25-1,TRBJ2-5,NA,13,CASIRGNQETQYF,TGTGCCAGCATCAGGGGCAACCAAGAGACCCAGTACTTC
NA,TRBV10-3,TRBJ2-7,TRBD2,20,CAITPGRDGSGSFHYYEQYF,TGTGCCATCACCCCAGGACGTGACGGAAGCGGGAGTTTCCACTACTACGAGCAGTACTTC
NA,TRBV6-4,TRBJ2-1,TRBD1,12,CASSEQGGEQFF,TGTGCCAGCAGTGAACAGGGGGGTGAGCAGTTCTTC
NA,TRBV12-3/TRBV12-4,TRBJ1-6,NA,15,CASTRDSSYNSPLHF,TGTGCCAGCACCCGCGACAGCTCCTATAATTCACCCCTCCACTTT
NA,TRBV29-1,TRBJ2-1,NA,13,CSVDLGSYNEQFF,TGCAGCGTAGACTTAGGTAGCTACAATGAGCAGTTCTTC
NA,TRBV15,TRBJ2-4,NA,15,CATSRDQGATNIQYF,TGTGCCACCAGCAGAGATCAGGGTGCCACGAACATTCAGTACTTC
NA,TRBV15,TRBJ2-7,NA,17,CATSSRAKAGHSYEQYF,TGTGCCACCAGCAGCCGCGCAAAGGCAGGACACTCCTACGAGCAGTACTTC
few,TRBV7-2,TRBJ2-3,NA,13,CASSYEPVDTQYF,TGTGCCAGCAGTTACGAGCCGGTGGATACGCAGTATTTT
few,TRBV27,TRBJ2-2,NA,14,CASSYLGWDGELFF,TGTGCCAGCAGTTATTTGGGGTGGGACGGGGAGCTGTTTTTT
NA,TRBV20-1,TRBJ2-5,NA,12,CSALDLQETQYF,TGCAGTGCTCTGGACCTACAAGAGACCCAGTACTTC
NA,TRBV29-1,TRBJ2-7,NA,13,CSVLRDRSGGQYF,TGCAGCGTTCTCCGGGACCGGTCCGGGGGGCAGTACTTC
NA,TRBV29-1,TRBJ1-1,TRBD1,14,CSGDTGASNTEAFF,TGCAGCGGAGACACAGGGGCTTCGAACACTGAAGCTTTCTTT
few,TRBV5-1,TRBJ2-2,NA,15,CASQTGTTNTGELFF,TGCGCCAGTCAGACCGGGACCACGAACACCGGGGAGCTGTTTTTT
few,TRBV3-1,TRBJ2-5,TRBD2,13,CASSQVPGGTQYF,TGTGCCAGCAGCCAAGTTCCGGGAGGGACCCAGTACTTC
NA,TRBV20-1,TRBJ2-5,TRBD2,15,CSARGGQRGKETQYF,TGCAGTGCTAGGGGGGGCCAGCGGGGGAAAGAGACCCAGTACTTC
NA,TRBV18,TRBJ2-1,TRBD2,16,CASSPGLAGEYNEQFF,TGTGCCAGCTCACCCGGACTAGCGGGGGAGTACAATGAGCAGTTCTTC
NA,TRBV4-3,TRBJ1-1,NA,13,CASSQHTRGEAFF,TGCGCCAGCAGCCAACATACTAGGGGTGAAGCTTTCTTT
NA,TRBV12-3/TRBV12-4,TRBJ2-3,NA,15,CASSLQTDYTDTQYF,TGTGCCAGCAGCCTCCAGACGGATTACACAGATACGCAGTATTTT
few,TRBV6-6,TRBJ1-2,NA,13,CASSYAGNYGYTF,TGTGCCAGCAGTTACGCAGGGAACTATGGCTACACCTTC
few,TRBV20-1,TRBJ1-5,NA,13,CSADPGGNQPQHF,TGCAGTGCCGACCCTGGGGGCAATCAGCCCCAGCATTTT
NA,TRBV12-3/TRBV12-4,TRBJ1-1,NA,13,CASRPSMNTEAFF,TGTGCCAGCCGCCCTTCAATGAACACTGAAGCTTTCTTT
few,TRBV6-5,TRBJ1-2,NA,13,CASSSSRVNGYTF,TGTGCCAGCAGTTCAAGCAGGGTGAATGGCTACACCTTC
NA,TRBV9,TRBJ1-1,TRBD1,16,CASSVEGTGGYTEAFF,TGTGCCAGCAGCGTTGAAGGGACAGGGGGTTACACTGAAGCTTTCTTT
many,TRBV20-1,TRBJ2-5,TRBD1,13,CSATGQLQETQYF,TGCAGTGCCACGGGACAGCTCCAAGAGACCCAGTACTTC
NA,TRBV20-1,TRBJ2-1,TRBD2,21,CSARVPLASGGDISSYNEQFF,TGCAGTGCTAGAGTCCCATTGGCTAGCGGGGGGGATATAAGCTCCTACAATGAGCAGTTCTTC
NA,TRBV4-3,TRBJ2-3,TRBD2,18,CASSARTSGSPPYDTQYF,TGCGCCAGCAGCGCGCGGACTAGCGGGAGCCCTCCATATGATACGCAGTATTTT
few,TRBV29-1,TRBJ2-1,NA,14,CSVESQDPYNEQFF,TGCAGCGTTGAATCCCAGGACCCCTACAATGAGCAGTTCTTC
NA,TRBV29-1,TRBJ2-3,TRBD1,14,CSFRPGGQTDTQYF,TGCAGCTTCCGGCCAGGGGGCCAGACAGATACGCAGTATTTT
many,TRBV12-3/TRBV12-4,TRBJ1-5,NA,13,CASRLRMDQPQHF,TGTGCCAGCAGACTTAGGATGGATCAGCCCCAGCATTTT
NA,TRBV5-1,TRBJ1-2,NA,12,CASSFDRSGYTF,TGCGCCAGCAGCTTCGACAGGTCTGGCTACACCTTC
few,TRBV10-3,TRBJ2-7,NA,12,CAILTPTYEQYF,TGTGCCATTCTGACCCCGACGTACGAGCAGTACTTC
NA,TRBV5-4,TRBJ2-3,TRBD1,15,CASSRGTGSTDTQYF,TGTGCCAGCAGCAGAGGGACAGGAAGCACAGATACGCAGTATTTT
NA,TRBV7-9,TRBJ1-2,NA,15,CASSLQGPTTYGYTF,TGTGCCAGCAGCCTCCAGGGTCCGACCACCTATGGCTACACCTTC
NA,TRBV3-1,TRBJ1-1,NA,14,CASSQDVAGREAFF,TGTGCCAGCAGCCAAGACGTGGCAGGGCGGGAAGCTTTCTTT
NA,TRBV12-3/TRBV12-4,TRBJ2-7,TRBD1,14,CASSRTGGLYEQYF,TGTGCCAGCAGTAGGACAGGGGGCTTGTACGAGCAGTACTTC
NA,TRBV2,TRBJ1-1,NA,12,CASSVRQAEAFF,TGTGCCAGCAGTGTCAGACAGGCGGAAGCTTTCTTT
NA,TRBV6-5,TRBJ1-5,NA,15,CASSYSGQKNQPQHF,TGTGCCAGCAGTTACTCCGGGCAGAAAAATCAGCCCCAGCATTTT
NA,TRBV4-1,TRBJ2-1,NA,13,CASSQDPFDEQFF,TGCGCCAGCAGCCAAGATCCGTTCGATGAGCAGTTCTTC
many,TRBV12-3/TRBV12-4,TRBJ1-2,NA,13,CASSEGFWGGYTF,TGTGCCAGCAGTGAGGGGTTTTGGGGTGGCTACACCTTC
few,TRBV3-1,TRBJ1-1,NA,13,CASSRFAHSEAFF,TGTGCCAGCAGCCGATTCGCCCACTCTGAAGCTTTCTTT
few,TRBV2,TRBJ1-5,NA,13,CASRPESNQPQHF,TGTGCCAGCAGACCCGAAAGCAATCAGCCCCAGCATTTT
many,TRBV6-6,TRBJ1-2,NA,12,CASSQGVGGYTF,TGTGCCAGCAGCCAGGGAGTCGGTGGCTACACCTTC
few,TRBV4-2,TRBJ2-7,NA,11,CASSHMEEQYF,TGTGCCAGCAGCCATATGGAAGAGCAGTACTTC
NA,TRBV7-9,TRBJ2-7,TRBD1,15,CASSPHGTGEDEQYF,TGTGCCAGCAGCCCCCACGGGACAGGGGAGGACGAGCAGTACTTC
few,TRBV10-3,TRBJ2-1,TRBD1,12,CAVRDRGYEQFF,TGTGCCGTCCGGGACAGGGGGTATGAGCAGTTCTTC
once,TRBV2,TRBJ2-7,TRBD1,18,CTSSLARVSNRGTYEQYF,TGTACCAGCAGTTTAGCGCGGGTTTCGAACAGGGGCACCTACGAGCAGTACTTC